One and the same sample provided the 17 T cell receptor beta chains below, sequenced in a study of cytomegalovirus exposure and HLA in healthy donors. With 60 Vbeta and 13 Jbeta primers, the PCR was carried out. Here immunoSEQ multiplex PCR was the method, and the copy in TCRdb shows in-frame clones only, minus some. This sample carries some 120,000 clones, around a tenth of them seen once, and the ten largest clones take 3% to 3.5%. The sequenced sample consisted of PBMCs. These TCRs come from a man aged 30 to 45 in good health and CMV-seronegative.

This clone was recorded a few times. J is TRBJ2-4 and V is TRBV6-5, with 7 bases that match TRBD2. V gave up 2 bases and J gave up 8 bases; unmatched junction bases: 6. This CDR3 spans 14 amino acids. Germline loops: CDR1 MNHEY, CDR2 SVGAGI. The CDR3 nucleotides are TGTGCCAGCAGTTACGATGCGGGGAGGGACATTCAGTACTTC. It translates to CASSYDAGRDIQYF.

The chain employs TRBV10-2 and TRBJ2-7; D may be TRBD1 (5 bases). V was shortened by 4 bases and J by 5 bases, with 9 bases between the two germline ends. Germline lookup yields CDR1 WSHSY and CDR2 SAAADI. CDR3 length equals 12 residues. In DNA, the CDR3 is TGCGCCAGCAGTGCTGGACAAAACGAGCAGTACTTC. This sequence encodes CASSAGQNEQYF.

The sample holds a few counts of this clone. The rearrangement links TRBV6-6 to TRBJ1-5; tentatively, D is TRBD1 (5 bases). The V gene lost 5 bases and the J gene lost 0 bases, with 11 bases spanning the gap. CDR1 is MNHNY, CDR2 SVGAGI, per germline (reference sequence). The CDR3 has 15 amino acids. CDR3 loop: CASSKYRSSNQPQHF. As DNA, the CDR3 is TGTGCCAGCAGTAAATACAGGAGTAGCAATCAGCCCCAGCATTTT.

As DNA, the CDR3 is TGCGCCAGCAGCTTGGTCGCGGGGGCCCTACTTAATGAGCAGTTCTTC. It yields the protein CASSLVAGALLNEQFF. The chain links TRBV5-1 to TRBJ2-1, with a tentative D call TRBD2 (7 bases). V was shortened by 0 bases and J by 7 bases, with 17 bases between the two germline ends. The CDR3 contains 16 residues. The germline CDR1 and CDR2 sequences are SGHRS and YFSETQ.

This clone was recorded a few times. V gene TRBV18 combines with J gene TRBJ2-5; D may be TRBD1 (6 bases). Germline V gene sequence: CDR1 KGHSH, CDR2 LQKENI. The CDR3 length is 18 residues. The germline V and J ends were trimmed by 0 bases and 3 bases, with 20 bases remaining between them. CDR3 in DNA: TGTGCCAGCTCACCACCCAACCGGCGTACAGGGAAGAAAGAGACCCAGTACTTC. Its translation: CASSPPNRRTGKKETQYF.

This clone came up a few times. The chain couples TRBV7-8 to TRBJ1-2; 7 nucleotides match TRBD1. This CDR3 is 17 amino acids long. V was pared by 5 bases and J by 4 bases, with 16 bases of the junction left unmatched. Germline CDR1 is SGHVS and CDR2 is FQNEAQ. The CDR3 is CASSPSRDSLPAYGYTF. CDR3 coding DNA: TGTGCCAGCAGCCCGTCCCGGGACAGCCTCCCAGCCTATGGCTACACCTTC. Full variable domain (remainder filled in from reference TRBV7-8 and TRBJ1-2): GAGVSQSPRYKVAKRGQDVALRCDPISGHVSLFWYQQALGQGPEFLTYFQNEAQLDKSGLPSDRFFAERPEGSVSTLKIQRTQQEDSAVYLCASSPSRDSLPAYGYTFGSGTRLTVV.

This clone has a handful of counts. This sequence joins TRBV6-5 and TRBJ1-2; 7 bases map to TRBD1. J lost 8 bases, V lost 5 bases, and 8 bases had no gene match. Germline V gene sequence: CDR1 MNHEY, CDR2 SVGAGI. The CDR3 has 13 amino acids. The CDR3 bases are TGTGCCAGCAGTACCGACTCAGGGGGAGGCTACACCTTC. Translating it yields CASSTDSGGGYTF.

A few counts support this clone. The chain recombines TRBV18 with TRBJ1-3, with D tentatively TRBD1 (5 bases). Trimming left V 2 bases short and J 0 bases short, with 14 bases between. This CDR3 has 17 residues. Germline V lookup: CDR1 KGHSH, CDR2 LQKENI. The CDR3 nucleotides read TGTGCCAGCTCACCAACCCCCAGGGCTAGCTCTGGAAACACCATATATTTT. Protein sequence: CASSPTPRASSGNTIYF.

This clone was seen only a few times. The gene calls are TRBV27 and TRBJ2-2, with D possibly matching TRBD1 (7 bases). Trimming stripped 2 bases from V and 4 bases from J, with 11 bases between. Germline CDR1 and CDR2: MNHEY and SMNVEV (reference sequence). The CDR3 contains 15 residues. The CDR3 sequence: CASSLSQGGTGELFF. CDR3 DNA: TGTGCCAGCAGTTTAAGTCAGGGGGGCACCGGGGAGCTGTTTTTT.

The V gene is TRBV11-2, the J gene TRBJ2-1; TRBD2 agrees at 7 bases. This CDR3 has 15 residues. The germline gives CDR1 SGHAT, CDR2 FQNNGV. Germline trimming cut 5 bases from V and 5 bases from J; bases unmatched to any gene: 9. The CDR3 loop reads CASSTRGGRNNEQFF. In DNA, the CDR3 is TGTGCCAGCAGCACGAGGGGAGGGCGGAACAATGAGCAGTTCTTC.

There are a few counts of this clone. J is TRBJ2-2 and V is TRBV7-3, with 9 bases lining up with TRBD1. Germline V gene sequence: CDR1 SGHTA, CDR2 FQGTGA. V lost 5 bases, J lost 4 bases, and 11 bases stayed unmatched. The CDR3 loop spans 17 amino acids. This CDR3 is CASSPWGQGQGTGELFF. CDR3 nucleotide sequence: TGTGCCAGCAGCCCGTGGGGACAGGGTCAGGGCACCGGGGAGCTGTTTTTT. Full variable domain (missing parts from reference TRBV7-3 and TRBJ2-2): GAGVSQTPSNKVTEKGKYVELRCDPISGHTALYWYRQSLGQGPEFLIYFQGTGAADDSGLPNDRFFAVRPEGSVSTLKIQRTERGDSAVYLCASSPWGQGQGTGELFFGEGSRLTVL.

This clone turned up a few times. The genes are TRBV6-1 and TRBJ1-2, with D tentatively TRBD1 (5 bases). V gave up 6 bases and J gave up 7 bases, with 12 bases separating them. CDR3 length: 12 residues. Germline lookup yields CDR1 MNHNS and CDR2 SASEGT. The CDR3 is CASRDQGGGYTF. DNA for the CDR3: TGTGCCAGCAGGGACCAGGGCGGTGGCTACACCTTC.

The chain has TRBV18 and TRBJ2-2; D is perhaps TRBD1 (6 bases). The germline V and J ends were trimmed by 4 bases and 4 bases, with 13 bases remaining between them. The CDR3 is 15 residues long. From germline, CDR1 is KGHSH and CDR2 LQKENI. The CDR3 DNA reads TGTGCCAGCTCACTCGCCGACAGGTTCACCGGGGAGCTGTTTTTT. Protein sequence: CASSLADRFTGELFF.

This clone was picked up a small number of times. V gene TRBV5-4 combines with J gene TRBJ2-7; 7 bases map to TRBD1. Trimming took 4 bases from V and 5 from J; bases not matched to a gene: 18. The CDR3 has 17 residues. Germline values: CDR1 SGHNT, CDR2 YYREEE (reference sequence). Written as DNA, the CDR3 is TGTGCCAGCAGCATTGTGGCCTTGGGGACAGAGAATAACGAGCAGTACTTC. Protein sequence: CASSIVALGTENNEQYF.

Concerning this clone itself: The junction differs from germline at one of its ends, possibly a read error. Here the CDR3 DNA reads TGTGCCAGCAGCGTAGACACAGGGGGCCGACGAGGAGCTTTCTTT. The encoded protein is CASSVDTGGRRGAFF. V usage is TRBV11-2 and J usage is TRBJ1-1; 9 nucleotides match TRBD1. Per germline, CDR1 SGHAT and CDR2 FQNNGV. The length of the CDR3 is 15 residues.

This clone turned up a few times. The V and J genes are TRBV29-1 and TRBJ1-2, with 9 bases lining up with TRBD1. CDR3 length: 13 residues. The V segment lost 7 bases and the J segment 5 bases; nucleotides outside the gene matches: 8. Germline lookup yields CDR1 SQVTM and CDR2 ANQGSEA. Here the CDR3 reads CSALGQGIYGYTF. The CDR3 DNA sequence: TGCAGCGCTCTAGGACAGGGGATTTATGGCTACACCTTC.

The V call is TRBV28, the J call TRBJ2-5; D is undetermined. CDR1 and CDR2 (germline): MDHEN, SYDVKM. The CDR3 totals 18 residues. Trimming stripped 1 base from V and 2 bases from J, with 20 bases between. The CDR3 loop reads CASSLFNRSGFRQETQYF. In DNA, the CDR3 is TGTGCCAGCAGTTTATTTAACCGATCGGGTTTTCGGCAAGAGACCCAGTACTTC.